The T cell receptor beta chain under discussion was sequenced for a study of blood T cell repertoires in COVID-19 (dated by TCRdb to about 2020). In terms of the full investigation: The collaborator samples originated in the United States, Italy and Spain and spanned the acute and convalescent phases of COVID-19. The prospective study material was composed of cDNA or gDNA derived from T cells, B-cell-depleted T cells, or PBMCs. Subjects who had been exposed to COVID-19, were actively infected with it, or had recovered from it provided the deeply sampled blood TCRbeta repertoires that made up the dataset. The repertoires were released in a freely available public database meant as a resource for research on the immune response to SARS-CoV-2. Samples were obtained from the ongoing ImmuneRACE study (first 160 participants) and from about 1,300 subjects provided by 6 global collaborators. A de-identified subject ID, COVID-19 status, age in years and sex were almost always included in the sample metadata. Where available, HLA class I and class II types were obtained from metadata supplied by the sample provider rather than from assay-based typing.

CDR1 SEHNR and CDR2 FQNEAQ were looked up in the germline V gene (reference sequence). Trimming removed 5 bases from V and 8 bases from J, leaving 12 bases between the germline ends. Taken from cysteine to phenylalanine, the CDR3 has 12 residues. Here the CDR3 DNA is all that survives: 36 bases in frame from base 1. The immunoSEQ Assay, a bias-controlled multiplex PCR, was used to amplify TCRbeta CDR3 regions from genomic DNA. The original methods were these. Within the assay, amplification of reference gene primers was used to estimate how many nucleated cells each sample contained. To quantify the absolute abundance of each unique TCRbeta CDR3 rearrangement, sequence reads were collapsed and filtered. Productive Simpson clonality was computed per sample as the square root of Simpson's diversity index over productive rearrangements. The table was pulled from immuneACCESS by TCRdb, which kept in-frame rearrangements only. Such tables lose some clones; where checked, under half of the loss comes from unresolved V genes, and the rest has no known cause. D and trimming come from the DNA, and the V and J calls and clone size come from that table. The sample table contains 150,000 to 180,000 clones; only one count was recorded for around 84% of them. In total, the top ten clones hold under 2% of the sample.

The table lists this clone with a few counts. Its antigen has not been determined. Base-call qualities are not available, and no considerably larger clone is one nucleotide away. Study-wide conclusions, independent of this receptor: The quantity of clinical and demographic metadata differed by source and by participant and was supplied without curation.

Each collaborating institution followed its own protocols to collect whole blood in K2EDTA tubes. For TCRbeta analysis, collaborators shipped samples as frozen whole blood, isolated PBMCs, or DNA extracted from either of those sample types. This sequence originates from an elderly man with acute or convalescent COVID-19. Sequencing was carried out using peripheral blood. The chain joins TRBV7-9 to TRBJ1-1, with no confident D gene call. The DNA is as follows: TGTGCCAGCAGCGACTACGATGAAGAAGCTTTCTTT. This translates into CASSDYDEEAFF.